This is a list of T cell receptor beta chains from one sample in a study of control samples from healthy donors and cancer patients. Assay: immunoSEQ multiplex PCR; the TCRdb copy retains only in-frame clones and omits some. The table has around 97,000 clones, 80% to 90% seen once. Material: PBMCs. The receptors come from a man aged 60 to 75 with lung cancer. The CDR3 runs from the conserved cysteine through the conserved F or W. Fields, in order: V gene, J gene, CDR3 protein.

TRBV6-1,TRBJ1-4,CASSDRVESRGKLFF
TRBV6-5,TRBJ1-2,CASQGVEYGYTF
TRBV20-1,TRBJ2-1,CSALDYDEQFF
TRBV5-1,TRBJ2-2,CASSLMESGELFF
TRBV6-5,TRBJ1-4,CASSLDGENEKLFF
TRBV11-2,TRBJ2-3,CASFFYLPSSGQPTDTQYF
TRBV20-1,TRBJ1-5,CSASRGQGDQPQHF
TRBV2,TRBJ2-5,CASKASPQETQYF
TRBV6-2/TRBV6-3,TRBJ1-2,CASSQGLGHTF
TRBV6-1,TRBJ2-2,CASSENGGSNTGELFF
TRBV18,TRBJ2-5,CASSPEQGRQETQYF
TRBV29-1,TRBJ1-1,CSVDDGNTEAFF
TRBV7-6,TRBJ2-1,CASSARGQISYNEQFF
TRBV9,TRBJ2-3,CASSVGTVSTDTQYF
TRBV25-1,TRBJ2-4,CASSEYRGATKNIQYF
TRBV12-3/TRBV12-4,TRBJ2-1,CASSLLQPNEQFF
TRBV3-1/TRBV3-2,TRBJ2-1,CASSFPRGGMDNEQFF
TRBV14,TRBJ1-2,CASSPSRAGLYGYTF
TRBV6-2/TRBV6-3,TRBJ2-5,CASSYDATGEETQYF
TRBV4-1,TRBJ1-1,CASSPSGTEAFF
TRBV11-3,TRBJ2-5,CASSLDGGETQYF
TRBV5-1,TRBJ2-3,CASSLGDRDTQYF
TRBV24-1,TRBJ1-2,CATSDFKEGNYGYTF
TRBV9,TRBJ1-4,CASSPQGGEKLFF
TRBV6-1,TRBJ1-3,CASSEGSGGSGNTIYF
TRBV30,TRBJ2-2,CAWSLVVGELFF
TRBV7-9,TRBJ1-2,CASSLGGQLYGYTF
TRBV4-2,TRBJ1-1,CASSQNIEGNTEAFF
TRBV10-3,TRBJ1-4,CAISGQGAGEKLFF
TRBV27,TRBJ2-5,CASSTAGGWETQYF
TRBV5-4,TRBJ2-3,CASTTRGGKSTDTQYF
TRBV20-1,TRBJ2-7,CSAEQRFEQYF
TRBV9,TRBJ1-2,CASSRGGDYGYTF
TRBV6-5,TRBJ1-6,CASSSSTDPNSPLHF
TRBV3-1/TRBV3-2,TRBJ1-3,CASSHWSTDFGNTIYF
TRBV5-5,TRBJ1-2,CASQTGPNYGYTF
TRBV29-1,TRBJ1-1,CSVFRGDTEAFF
TRBV27,TRBJ1-1,CASSFYRADTEAFF
TRBV7-9,TRBJ2-2,CASSLASSRAGELFF
TRBV6-5,TRBJ2-7,CASTTSGGADEQYF
TRBV19,TRBJ1-3,CASTWGKSSGNTIYF
TRBV7-2,TRBJ1-2,CASSKTGPGIYGYTF
TRBV7-9,TRBJ2-2,CASSLSGRAGAGELFF
TRBV27,TRBJ2-5,CASSPWTKETQYF
TRBV3-1/TRBV3-2,TRBJ1-2,CASSRVGPSYGYTF
TRBV6-5,TRBJ2-2,CASSLGGTTGELFF
TRBV7-3,TRBJ2-6,CASSPGSGANVLTF
TRBV7-9,TRBJ2-1,CASSFTRGGNEQFF
TRBV5-1,TRBJ2-1,CASSFWDGNNEQFF
TRBV11-2,TRBJ2-2,CASTYTQATNTGELFF
TRBV6-5,TRBJ1-6,CASRTEYNSPLHF
TRBV29-1,TRBJ2-1,CSVTKKGDEQFF
TRBV12-3/TRBV12-4,TRBJ2-1,CASTPTGNNEQFF
TRBV7-9,TRBJ1-5,CARSIWTGDNQPQHF